This TCR beta chain was recorded in a study of cytomegalovirus exposure and HLA in healthy donors. Across the study: In an earlier analysis, around 100 million unique TCR beta sequences were found from some 200 million T cells. Whole-study findings and limits: Some 16,000 TCR beta sequences were associated with HLA alleles at 0.05 false discovery rate in a later analysis. Available immune exposure information covered CMV serostatus only.

Per germline, CDR1 SEHNR and CDR2 FQNEAQ (reference sequence). The CDR3 has 16 residues. V shed 5 bases, J shed 8 bases, and the junction held 14 bases outside the gene matches. PCR employed 60 Vbeta and 13 Jbeta primers. The assay was immunoSEQ multiplex PCR, and TCRdb's table has in-frame clones only and misses some. The repertoire holds 150,000 to 200,000 clones, 9.5% seen once, with approximately 1.4% in the top ten. Of note for this clone: Its cognate antigen is unknown.

The sequence was obtained from a woman in her 30s in good health and CMV-seropositive. The chain combines TRBV7-9 with TRBJ1-4; 7 bases are shared with TRBD1. The sequencing input was PBMCs. This CDR3 reads CASSTGQAALKEKLFF. CDR3 DNA sequence: TGTGCCAGCAGCACCGGACAGGCGGCCTTGAAGGAAAAACTGTTTTTT.